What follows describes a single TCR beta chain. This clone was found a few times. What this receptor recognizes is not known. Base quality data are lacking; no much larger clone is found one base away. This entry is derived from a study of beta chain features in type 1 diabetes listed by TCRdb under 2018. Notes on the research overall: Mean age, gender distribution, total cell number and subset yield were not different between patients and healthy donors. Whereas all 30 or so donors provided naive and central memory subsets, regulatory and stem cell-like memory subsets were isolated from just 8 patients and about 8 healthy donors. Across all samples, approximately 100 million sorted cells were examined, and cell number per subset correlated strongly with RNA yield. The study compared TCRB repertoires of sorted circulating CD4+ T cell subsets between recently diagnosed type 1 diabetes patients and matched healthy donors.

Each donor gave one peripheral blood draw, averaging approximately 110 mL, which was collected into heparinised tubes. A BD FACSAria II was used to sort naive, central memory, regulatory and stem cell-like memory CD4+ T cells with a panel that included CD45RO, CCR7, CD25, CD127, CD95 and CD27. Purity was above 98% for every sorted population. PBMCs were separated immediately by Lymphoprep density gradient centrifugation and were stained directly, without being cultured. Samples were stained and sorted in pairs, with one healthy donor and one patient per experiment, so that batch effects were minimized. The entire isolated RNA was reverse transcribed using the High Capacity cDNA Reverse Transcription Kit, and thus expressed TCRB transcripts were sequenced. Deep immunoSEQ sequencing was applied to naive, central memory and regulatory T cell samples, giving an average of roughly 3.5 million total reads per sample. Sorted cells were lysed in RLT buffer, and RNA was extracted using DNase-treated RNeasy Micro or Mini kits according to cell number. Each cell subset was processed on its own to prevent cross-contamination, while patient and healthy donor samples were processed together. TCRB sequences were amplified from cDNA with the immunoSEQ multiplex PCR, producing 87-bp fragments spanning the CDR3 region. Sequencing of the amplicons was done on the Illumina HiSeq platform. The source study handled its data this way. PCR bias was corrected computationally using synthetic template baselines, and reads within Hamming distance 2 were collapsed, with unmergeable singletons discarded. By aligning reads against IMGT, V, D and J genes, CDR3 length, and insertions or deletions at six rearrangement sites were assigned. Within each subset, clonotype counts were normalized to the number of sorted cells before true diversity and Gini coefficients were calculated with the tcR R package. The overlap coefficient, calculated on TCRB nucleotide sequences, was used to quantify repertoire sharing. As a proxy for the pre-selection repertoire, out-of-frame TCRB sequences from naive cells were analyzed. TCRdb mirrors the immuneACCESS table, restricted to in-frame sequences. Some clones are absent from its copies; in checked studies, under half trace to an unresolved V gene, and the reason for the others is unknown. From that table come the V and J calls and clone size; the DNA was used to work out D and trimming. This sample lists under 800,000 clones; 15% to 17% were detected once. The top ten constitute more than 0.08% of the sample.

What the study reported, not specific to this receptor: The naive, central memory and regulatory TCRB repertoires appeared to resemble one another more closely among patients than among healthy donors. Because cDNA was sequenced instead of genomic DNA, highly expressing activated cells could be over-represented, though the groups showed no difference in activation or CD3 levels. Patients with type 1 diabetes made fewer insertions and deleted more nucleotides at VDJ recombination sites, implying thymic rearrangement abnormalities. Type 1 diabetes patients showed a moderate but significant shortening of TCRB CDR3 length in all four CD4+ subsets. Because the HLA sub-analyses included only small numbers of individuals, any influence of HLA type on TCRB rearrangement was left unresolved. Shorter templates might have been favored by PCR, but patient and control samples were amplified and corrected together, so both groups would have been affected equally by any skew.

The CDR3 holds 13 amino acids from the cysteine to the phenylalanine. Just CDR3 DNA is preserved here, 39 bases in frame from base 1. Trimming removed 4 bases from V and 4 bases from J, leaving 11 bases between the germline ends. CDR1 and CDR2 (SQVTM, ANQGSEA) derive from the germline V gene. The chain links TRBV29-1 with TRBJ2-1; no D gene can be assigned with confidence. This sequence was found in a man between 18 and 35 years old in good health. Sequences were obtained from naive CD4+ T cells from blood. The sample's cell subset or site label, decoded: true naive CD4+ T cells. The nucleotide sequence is TGCAGCGTTGCGCGATTCGGATACAATGAGCAGTTCTTC. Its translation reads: CSVARFGYNEQFF.